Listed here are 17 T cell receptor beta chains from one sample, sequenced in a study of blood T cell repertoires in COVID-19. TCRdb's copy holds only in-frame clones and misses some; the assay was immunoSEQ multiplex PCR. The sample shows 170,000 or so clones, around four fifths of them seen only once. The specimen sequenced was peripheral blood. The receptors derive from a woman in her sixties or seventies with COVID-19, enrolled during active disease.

CDR3 coding DNA: TGTGCCGCTGGACAGTTTCACTCTGGAAACACCATATATTTT. As protein: CAAGQFHSGNTIYF. V is TRBV10-3 and J is TRBJ1-3, with a weak D call TRBD1 (6 bases). The length of the CDR3 is 14 residues. Trimming shortened V by 11 bases and J by 0 bases, and 14 bases separated the two germline ends. Looked up from germline, CDR1 is ENHRY and CDR2 is SYGVKD.

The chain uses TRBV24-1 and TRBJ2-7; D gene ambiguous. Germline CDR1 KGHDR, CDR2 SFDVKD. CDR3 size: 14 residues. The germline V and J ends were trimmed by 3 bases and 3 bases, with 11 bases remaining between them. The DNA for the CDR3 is TGTGCCACCAGTGATGCTGGCAACCGCTACGAGCAGTACTTC. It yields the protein CATSDAGNRYEQYF.

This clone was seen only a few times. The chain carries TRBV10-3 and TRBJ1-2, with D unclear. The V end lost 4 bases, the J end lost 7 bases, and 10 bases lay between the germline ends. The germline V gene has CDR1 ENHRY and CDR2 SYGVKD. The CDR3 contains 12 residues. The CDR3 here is CAISGSIAGYTF. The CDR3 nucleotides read TGTGCCATCAGTGGCAGCATAGCTGGCTACACCTTC.

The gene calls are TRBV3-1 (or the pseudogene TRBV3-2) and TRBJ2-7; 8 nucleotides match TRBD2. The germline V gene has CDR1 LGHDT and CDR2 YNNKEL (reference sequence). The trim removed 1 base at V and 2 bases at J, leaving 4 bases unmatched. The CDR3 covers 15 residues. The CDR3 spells CASSQGPAGAYEQYF. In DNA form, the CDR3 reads TGTGCCAGCAGCCAAGGACCAGCGGGAGCCTACGAGCAGTACTTC.

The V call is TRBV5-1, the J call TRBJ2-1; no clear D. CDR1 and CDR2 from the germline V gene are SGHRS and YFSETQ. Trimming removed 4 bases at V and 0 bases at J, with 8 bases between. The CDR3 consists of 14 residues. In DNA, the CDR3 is TGCGCCAGCAGCCTGGGTCGCTCCTACAATGAGCAGTTCTTC. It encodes CASSLGRSYNEQFF.

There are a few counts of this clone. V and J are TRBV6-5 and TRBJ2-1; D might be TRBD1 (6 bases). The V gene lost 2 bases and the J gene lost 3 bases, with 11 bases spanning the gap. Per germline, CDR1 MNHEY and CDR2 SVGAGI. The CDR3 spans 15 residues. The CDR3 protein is CASSYGLGGYNEQFF. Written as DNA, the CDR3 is TGTGCCAGCAGTTACGGGCTAGGGGGCTACAATGAGCAGTTCTTC.

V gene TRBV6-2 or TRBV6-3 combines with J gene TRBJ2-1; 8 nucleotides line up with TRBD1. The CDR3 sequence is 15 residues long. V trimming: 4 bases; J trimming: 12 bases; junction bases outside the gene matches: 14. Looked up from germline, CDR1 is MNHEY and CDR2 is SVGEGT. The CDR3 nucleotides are TGTGCCAGCAGTTCAGTCGACAGGGGATACGGGGGGCAGTTCTTC. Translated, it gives CASSSVDRGYGGQFF.

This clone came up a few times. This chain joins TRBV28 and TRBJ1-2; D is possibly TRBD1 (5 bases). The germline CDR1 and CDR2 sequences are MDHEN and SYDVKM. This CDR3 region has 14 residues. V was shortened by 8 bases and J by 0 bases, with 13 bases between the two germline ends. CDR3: CASRRVGANYGYTF. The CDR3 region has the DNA TGTGCCAGCCGCCGGGTAGGGGCTAACTATGGCTACACCTTC.

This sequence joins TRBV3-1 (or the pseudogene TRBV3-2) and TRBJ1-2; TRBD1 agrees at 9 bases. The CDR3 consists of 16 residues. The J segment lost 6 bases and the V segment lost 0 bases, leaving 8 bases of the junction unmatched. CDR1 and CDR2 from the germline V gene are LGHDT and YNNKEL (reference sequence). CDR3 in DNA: TGTGCCAGCAGCCAAGATTCAAGCGGGACAGGGCATGGCTACACCTTC. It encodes CASSQDSSGTGHGYTF.

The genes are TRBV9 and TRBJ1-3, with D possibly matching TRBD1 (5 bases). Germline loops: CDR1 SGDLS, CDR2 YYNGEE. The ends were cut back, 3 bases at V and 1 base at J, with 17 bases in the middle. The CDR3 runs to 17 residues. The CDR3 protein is CASSALRGGRSGNTIYF. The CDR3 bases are TGTGCCAGCAGCGCACTCCGGGGGGGTCGGTCTGGAAACACCATATATTTT.

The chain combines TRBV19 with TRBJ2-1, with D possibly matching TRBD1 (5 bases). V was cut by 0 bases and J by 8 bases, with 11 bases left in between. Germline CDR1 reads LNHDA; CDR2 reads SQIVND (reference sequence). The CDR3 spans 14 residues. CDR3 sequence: CASSIDDSPYEQFF. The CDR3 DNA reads TGTGCCAGTAGTATAGATGACAGCCCTTATGAGCAGTTCTTC.

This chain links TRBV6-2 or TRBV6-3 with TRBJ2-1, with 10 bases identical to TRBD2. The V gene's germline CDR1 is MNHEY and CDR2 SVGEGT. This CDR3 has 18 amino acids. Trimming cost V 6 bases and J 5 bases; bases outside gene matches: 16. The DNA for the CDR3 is TGTGCCAGCAGCACACCAGCGGGAGGGCCTGGTTATAACAATGAGCAGTTCTTC. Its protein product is CASSTPAGGPGYNNEQFF.

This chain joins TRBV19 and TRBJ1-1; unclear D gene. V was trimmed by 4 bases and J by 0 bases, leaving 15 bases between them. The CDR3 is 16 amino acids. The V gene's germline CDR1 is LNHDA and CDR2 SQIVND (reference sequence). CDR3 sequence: CASSTFGVTLNTEAFF. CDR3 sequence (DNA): TGTGCCAGTAGTACTTTCGGGGTGACGCTGAACACTGAAGCTTTCTTT. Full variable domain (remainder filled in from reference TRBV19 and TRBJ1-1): DGGITQSPKYLFRKEGQNVTLSCEQNLNHDAMYWYRQDPGQGLRLIYYSQIVNDFQKGDIAEGYSVSREKKESFPLTVTSAQKNPTAFYLCASSTFGVTLNTEAFFGQGTRLTVV.

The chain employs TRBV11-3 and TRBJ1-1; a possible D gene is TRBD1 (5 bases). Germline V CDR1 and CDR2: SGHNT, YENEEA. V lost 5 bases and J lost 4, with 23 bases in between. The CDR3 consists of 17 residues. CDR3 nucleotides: TGTGCCAGCAGCCCTACCTTCTCCGCCCCTGGGGCCACTGAAGCTTTCTTT. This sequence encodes CASSPTFSAPGATEAFF.

CDR3 region: CASSLSGSGQGNEQYF. The DNA for the CDR3 is TGTGCCAGCAGCCTTAGTGGATCGGGACAGGGCAACGAGCAGTACTTC. This chain connects TRBV28 to TRBJ2-7; 9 bases agree with TRBD1. Germline trimming cut 6 bases from V and 5 bases from J; bases unmatched to any gene: 14. Germline V lookup: CDR1 MDHEN, CDR2 SYDVKM. This CDR3 comprises 16 residues.

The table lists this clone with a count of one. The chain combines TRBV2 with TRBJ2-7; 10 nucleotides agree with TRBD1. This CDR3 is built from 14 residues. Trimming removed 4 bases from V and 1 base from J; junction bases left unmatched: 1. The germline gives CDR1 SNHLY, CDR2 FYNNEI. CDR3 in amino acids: CASSADRGSYEQYF. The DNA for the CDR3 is TGTGCCAGCAGTGCGGACAGGGGGTCCTACGAGCAGTACTTC.

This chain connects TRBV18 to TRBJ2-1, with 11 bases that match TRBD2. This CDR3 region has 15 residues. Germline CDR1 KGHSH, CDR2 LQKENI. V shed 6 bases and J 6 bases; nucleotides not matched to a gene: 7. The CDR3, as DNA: TGTGCCAGCTCGCAAACTAGCGGGAGCTTCAATGAGCAGTTCTTC. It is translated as CASSQTSGSFNEQFF.